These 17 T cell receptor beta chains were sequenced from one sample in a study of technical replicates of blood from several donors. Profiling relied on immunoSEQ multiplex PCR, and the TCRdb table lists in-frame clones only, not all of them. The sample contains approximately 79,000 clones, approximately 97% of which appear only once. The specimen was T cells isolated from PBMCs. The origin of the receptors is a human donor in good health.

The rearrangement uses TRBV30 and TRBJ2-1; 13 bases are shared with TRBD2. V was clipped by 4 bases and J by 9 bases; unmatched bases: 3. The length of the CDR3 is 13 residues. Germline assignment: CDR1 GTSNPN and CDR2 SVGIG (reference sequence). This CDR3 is CAWNGLAGVEQFF. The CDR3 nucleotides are TGTGCCTGGAATGGACTAGCGGGAGTTGAGCAGTTCTTC. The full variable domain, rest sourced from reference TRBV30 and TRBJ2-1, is SQTIHQWPATLVQPVGSPLSLECTVEGTSNPNLYWYRQAAGRGLQLLFYSVGIGQISSEVPQNLSASRPQDRQFILSSKKLLLSDSGFYLCAWNGLAGVEQFFGPGTRLTVL.

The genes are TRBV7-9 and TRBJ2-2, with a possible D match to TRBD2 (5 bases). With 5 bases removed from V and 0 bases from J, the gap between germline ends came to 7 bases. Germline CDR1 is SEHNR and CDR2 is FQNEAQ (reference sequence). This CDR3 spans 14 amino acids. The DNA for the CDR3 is TGTGCCAGCAGCGCGGGTCCGAACACCGGGGAGCTGTTTTTT. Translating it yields CASSAGPNTGELFF.

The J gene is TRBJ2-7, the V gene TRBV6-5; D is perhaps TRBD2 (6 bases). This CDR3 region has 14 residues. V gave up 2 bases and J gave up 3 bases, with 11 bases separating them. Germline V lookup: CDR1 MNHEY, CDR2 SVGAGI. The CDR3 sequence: CASSYRGGDYEQYF. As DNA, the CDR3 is TGTGCCAGCAGTTACCGTGGCGGGGACTACGAGCAGTACTTC.

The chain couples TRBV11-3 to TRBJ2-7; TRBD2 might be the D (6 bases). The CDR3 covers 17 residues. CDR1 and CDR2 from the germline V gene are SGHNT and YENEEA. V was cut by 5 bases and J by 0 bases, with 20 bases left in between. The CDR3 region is CASSLPSGGISSYEQYF. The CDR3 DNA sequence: TGTGCCAGCAGCCTACCATCTGGGGGGATAAGCTCCTACGAGCAGTACTTC.

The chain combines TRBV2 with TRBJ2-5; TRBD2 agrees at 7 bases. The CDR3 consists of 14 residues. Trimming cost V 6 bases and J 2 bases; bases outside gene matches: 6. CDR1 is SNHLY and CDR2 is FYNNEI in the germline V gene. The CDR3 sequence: CASRSSGGQETQYF. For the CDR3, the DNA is TGTGCCAGCAGGTCTAGCGGAGGTCAAGAGACCCAGTACTTC.

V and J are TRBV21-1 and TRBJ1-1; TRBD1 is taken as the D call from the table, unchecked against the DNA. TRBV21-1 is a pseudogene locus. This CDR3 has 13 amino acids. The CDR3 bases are TGTGCCAGCACCGGGACACCGAACACTGAAGCTTTCTTT. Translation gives CASTGTPNTEAFF.

DNA for the CDR3: TGTGCCAGCAGTCCAGAGGGCGGCTCCTACAATGAGCAGTTCTTC. This translates into CASSPEGGSYNEQFF. The genes are TRBV6-5 and TRBJ2-1; D possibly corresponds to TRBD2 (5 bases). The germline CDR1 and CDR2 sequences are MNHEY and SVGAGI. Trimming pared 5 bases from V and 0 bases from J, leaving 11 bases between. The CDR3 covers 15 residues.

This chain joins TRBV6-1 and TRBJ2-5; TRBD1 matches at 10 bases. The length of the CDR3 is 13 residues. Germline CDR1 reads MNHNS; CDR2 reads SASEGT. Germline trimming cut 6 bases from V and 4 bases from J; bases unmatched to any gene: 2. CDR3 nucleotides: TGTGCCAGCAGGGGGACAGGGGCAGAGACCCAGTACTTC. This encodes CASRGTGAETQYF.

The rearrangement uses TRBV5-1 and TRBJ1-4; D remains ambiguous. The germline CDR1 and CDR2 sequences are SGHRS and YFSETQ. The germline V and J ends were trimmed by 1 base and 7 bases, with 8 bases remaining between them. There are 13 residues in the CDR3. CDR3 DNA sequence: TGCGCCAGCAGCTTGCAGCCGGGTGAAAAACTGTTTTTT. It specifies CASSLQPGEKLFF.

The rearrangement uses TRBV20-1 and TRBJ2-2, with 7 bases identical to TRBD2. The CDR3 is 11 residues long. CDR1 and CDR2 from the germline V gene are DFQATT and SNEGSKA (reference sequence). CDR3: CGGLHTGELFF. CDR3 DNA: TGCGGGGGACTACACACCGGGGAGCTGTTTTTT.

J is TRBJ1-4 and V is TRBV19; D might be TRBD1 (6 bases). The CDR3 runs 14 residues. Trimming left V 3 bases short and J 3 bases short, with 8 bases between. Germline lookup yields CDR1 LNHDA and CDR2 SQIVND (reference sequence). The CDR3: CASSMWGPNEKLFF. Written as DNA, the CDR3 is TGTGCCAGTAGTATGTGGGGGCCTAATGAAAAACTGTTTTTT.

In nucleotides, the CDR3 is TGTGCCAGCAGCCAAGATACTAGCGGGAGGACCGGGGAGCTGTTTTTT. It specifies CASSQDTSGRTGELFF. The chain uses TRBV4-2 and TRBJ2-2, with 12 bases matching TRBD2. Trimming cost V 0 bases and J 5 bases; bases outside gene matches: 1. Germline V CDR1 and CDR2: LGHNA, YNFKEQ. The CDR3 is 16 amino acids.

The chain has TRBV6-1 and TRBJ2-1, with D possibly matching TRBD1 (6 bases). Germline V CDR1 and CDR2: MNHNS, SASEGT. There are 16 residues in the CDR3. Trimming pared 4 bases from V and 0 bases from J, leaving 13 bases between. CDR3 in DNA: TGTGCCAGCAGTGGGGGGATCAGGGGCTCCTACAATGAGCAGTTCTTC. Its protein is CASSGGIRGSYNEQFF.

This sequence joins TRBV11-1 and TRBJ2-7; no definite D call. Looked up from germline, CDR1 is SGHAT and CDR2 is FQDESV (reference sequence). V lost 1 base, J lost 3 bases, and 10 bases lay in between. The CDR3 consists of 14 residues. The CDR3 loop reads CASSLVTEHYEQYF. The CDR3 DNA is TGTGCCAGCAGCTTAGTTACGGAGCACTACGAGCAGTACTTC.

CDR3 protein: CASSFSLAGYTDTQYF. CDR3 bases: TGTGCCAGCAGCTTTTCCCTAGCGGGCTACACAGATACGCAGTATTTT. V gene TRBV11-2 combines with J gene TRBJ2-3; TRBD2 aligns across 8 bases. J gave up 2 bases and V 3 bases, and 7 bases lay outside the gene matches. CDR1 is SGHAT, CDR2 FQNNGV, per germline. This CDR3 is built from 16 residues.

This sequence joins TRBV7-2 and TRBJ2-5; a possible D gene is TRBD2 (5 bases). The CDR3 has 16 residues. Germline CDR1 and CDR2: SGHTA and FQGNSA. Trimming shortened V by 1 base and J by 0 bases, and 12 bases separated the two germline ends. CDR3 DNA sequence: TGTGCCAGCAGCTTAGTGGTAGCGAGCCACCAAGAGACCCAGTACTTC. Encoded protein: CASSLVVASHQETQYF.

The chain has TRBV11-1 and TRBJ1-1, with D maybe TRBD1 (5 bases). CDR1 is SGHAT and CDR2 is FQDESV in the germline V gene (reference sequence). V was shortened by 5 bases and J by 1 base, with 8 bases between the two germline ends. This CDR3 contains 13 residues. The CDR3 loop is CASSTTANTEAFF. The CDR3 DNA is TGTGCCAGCAGCACGACAGCGAACACTGAAGCTTTCTTT. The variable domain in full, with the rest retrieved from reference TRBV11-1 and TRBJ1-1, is EAEVAQSPRYKITEKSQAVAFWCDPISGHATLYWYRQILGQGPELLVQFQDESVVDDSQLPKDRFSAERLKGVDSTLKIQPAELGDSAMYLCASSTTANTEAFFGQGTRLTVV.